The 8 T cell receptor beta chains given below trace back to one sample, sequenced in a study of blood T cell repertoires in COVID-19. This table comes from immunoSEQ multiplex PCR, and its TCRdb copy is limited to in-frame clones, with some not included. The sample records around 460,000 clones, approximately 90% being singletons. Sequenced material: peripheral blood. These receptors were obtained from a man younger than 30 with COVID-19, enrolled during active disease.

The V gene is TRBV24-1, the J gene TRBJ2-1; TRBD2 matches 11 bases. V gave up 3 bases and J gave up 9 bases; unmatched junction bases: 9. CDR3 size: 16 residues. Germline V gene data show CDR1 as KGHDR and CDR2 as SFDVKD. CDR3 in amino acids: CATSDGTSGRGVEQFF. CDR3 sequence (DNA): TGTGCCACCAGTGATGGAACTAGCGGGAGAGGGGTTGAGCAGTTCTTC.

The chain combines TRBV18 with TRBJ1-3, with unresolved D. Germline V lookup: CDR1 KGHSH, CDR2 LQKENI. The CDR3 spans 13 residues. Between the trimmed V and J ends, which lost 5 bases and 0 bases, there was a span of 5 bases. The CDR3 is CASSDSSGNTIYF. The CDR3 coding sequence is TGTGCCAGCTCAGACTCCTCTGGAAACACCATATATTTT.

The CDR3 is CASSRDNQETQYF. CDR3 in DNA: TGTGCCAGCAGCCGGGACAACCAAGAGACCCAGTACTTC. V is TRBV7-3 and J is TRBJ2-5; maybe TRBD1 (6 bases). Germline CDR1 SGHTA, CDR2 FQGTGA. The CDR3 totals 13 residues. With 5 bases removed from V and 0 bases from J, the gap between germline ends came to 7 bases.

The chain combines TRBV25-1 with TRBJ2-2; tentatively, D is TRBD1 (5 bases). The CDR3 runs 15 residues. V gave up 3 bases and J gave up 0 bases, with 8 bases separating them. Germline V gene lookup returns CDR1 MGHDK and CDR2 SYGVNS. CDR3 nucleotides: TGTGCCAGCAGTGATGTGACAGCGAACACCGGGGAGCTGTTTTTT. Its translation: CASSDVTANTGELFF.

This chain connects TRBV3-1 (or the pseudogene TRBV3-2) to TRBJ2-4, with D maybe TRBD1 (6 bases). Looked up from germline, CDR1 is LGHDT and CDR2 is YNNKEL (reference sequence). V was shortened by 1 base and J by 3 bases, with 19 bases between the two germline ends. The CDR3 is made up of 18 amino acids. CDR3: CASSQAGSLTGDKNIQYF. Here the CDR3 DNA reads TGTGCCAGCAGCCAAGCAGGGTCTCTGACAGGCGACAAAAACATTCAGTACTTC.

CDR3 sequence reads: CASSQGLAGGIEQFF. CDR3 bases: TGTGCCAGCAGCCAGGGACTAGCGGGGGGAATTGAGCAGTTCTTC. The chain combines TRBV7-2 with TRBJ2-1, with 15 positions matching TRBD2. This CDR3 has 15 residues. Germline-derived CDR1 and CDR2 are SGHTA and FQGNSA. The junction had 5 bases not matched to a gene; V was cut back by 5 bases and J by 9 bases.

The chain couples TRBV7-8 to TRBJ2-1; 12 nucleotides line up with TRBD2. Germline V gene sequence: CDR1 SGHVS, CDR2 FQNEAQ. V lost 1 base and J lost 7; bases outside the gene matches: 2. CDR3 length: 15 residues. DNA for the CDR3: TGTGCCAGCAGCTTAGGACTAGCGGGAGTGAATGAGCAGTTCTTC. Its protein product is CASSLGLAGVNEQFF.

J is TRBJ1-1 and V is TRBV2; TRBD1 matches 9 bases. The CDR3 spans 14 residues. The V and J ends lost 6 bases and 5 bases, in that order; junction bases with no gene match: 7. From germline, CDR1 is SNHLY and CDR2 FYNNEI. Here the CDR3 DNA reads TGTGCCAGCAGCGTGGGACAGGGAAGGACTGAAGCTTTCTTT. It translates to CASSVGQGRTEAFF.